This section outlines one T cell receptor beta chain sequence together with its context. Antigen: not known. The data were taken from a study of cytomegalovirus exposure and HLA in healthy donors. 13 Jbeta primers and 60 Vbeta primers were used for the PCR. Profiling relied on immunoSEQ multiplex PCR, and the TCRdb table lists in-frame clones only, not all of them. The sample has roughly 150,000 clones; 80% are singletons. Broader study findings: Later work associated 16,951 TCR beta sequences with HLA alleles at 0.05 false discovery rate. Donors were assumed by presence/absence analyses to have roughly uniform sequencing depth.

Sample: PBMCs. The source of this sequence is a female donor in good health and CMV-seronegative.

The CDR3 DNA reads TGTGCCAGCAGCGTAGAGGACTTCGACTACGGTGCTACGCAGTATTTT. Translating it yields CASSVEDFDYGATQYF. The chain employs TRBV9 and TRBJ2-3, with a possible D match to TRBD2 (5 bases). This CDR3 has 16 residues. Germline loops: CDR1 SGDLS, CDR2 YYNGEE. Trimming stripped 0 bases from V and 8 bases from J, with 19 bases between.